A single T cell receptor beta chain is shown here with its context. The target antigen is unknown. The sample originates from a study of cytomegalovirus exposure and HLA in healthy donors. Study results and limitations: Cytomegalovirus status was reportedly diagnosed by the classifier with high sensitivity and specificity.

PCR employed 60 Vbeta and 13 Jbeta primers. The table came from immunoSEQ multiplex PCR; TCRdb's copy has only in-frame clones and leaves some out. The sample has 55,000 to 70,000 clones; over 70% are singletons. The source of this sequence is a woman aged 40 to 55 in good health and CMV-seronegative. Material: PBMCs.

The CDR3 DNA sequence: TGTGCCTGGACTAACAGGGGAAGGATTTGGGACAATGAGCAGTTCTTC. This encodes CAWTNRGRIWDNEQFF. The chain uses TRBV30 and TRBJ2-1, with 7 nucleotides matching TRBD1. Germline V gene lookup returns CDR1 GTSNPN and CDR2 SVGIG (reference sequence). There are 16 residues in the CDR3. V lost 4 bases to trimming and J lost 5 bases; unmatched junction nucleotides: 14.